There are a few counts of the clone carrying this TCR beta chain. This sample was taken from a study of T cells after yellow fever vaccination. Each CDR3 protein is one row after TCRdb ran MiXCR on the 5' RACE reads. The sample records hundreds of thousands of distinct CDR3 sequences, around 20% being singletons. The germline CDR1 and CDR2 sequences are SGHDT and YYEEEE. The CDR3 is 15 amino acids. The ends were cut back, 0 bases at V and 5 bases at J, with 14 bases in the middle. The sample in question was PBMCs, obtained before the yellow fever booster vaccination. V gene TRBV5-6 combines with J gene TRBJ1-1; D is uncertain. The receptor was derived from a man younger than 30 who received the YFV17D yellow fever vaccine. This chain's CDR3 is CASSLAGLGWTEAFF. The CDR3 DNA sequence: TGTGCCAGCAGCTTGGCGGGTCTGGGGTGGACTGAAGCTTTCTTT.